The TCR beta chain described here comes from a study of tissue T cells after allogeneic stem cell transplantation. TCRdb's copy holds only in-frame clones and misses some; the assay was immunoSEQ multiplex PCR. Here the sample spans 1,800 or so clones, about 52% being singletons. With respect to this clone: Gene names and germline match the mouse. The read ends 1 residue before the CDR3 terminus; that terminus is restored from the germline J gene.

Time point noted: mouse harvest day 14 after allogeneic transplant. The graft held 10^6 splenic CD5+ T cells and 10^7 T-cell-depleted bone marrow cells. The junction had 3 bases not matched to a gene; V was cut back by 3 bases and J by 8 bases. The CDR3 runs 13 residues. Germline lookup yields CDR1 SGHSN and CDR2 HYEKVE. The specimen was blood. The clonotype originates from a female BALB/c mouse given C57BL/6 T cells with graft-versus-host disease after an allogeneic hematopoietic cell transplant. V usage is TRBV12-1 and J usage is TRBJ2-4, with 11 nucleotides matching TRBD1. This CDR3 is CASSWTGGGTLYF. The sequenced CDR3 bases are TGTGCCAGCTCTTGGACAGGGGGCGGCACCTTGTAC.